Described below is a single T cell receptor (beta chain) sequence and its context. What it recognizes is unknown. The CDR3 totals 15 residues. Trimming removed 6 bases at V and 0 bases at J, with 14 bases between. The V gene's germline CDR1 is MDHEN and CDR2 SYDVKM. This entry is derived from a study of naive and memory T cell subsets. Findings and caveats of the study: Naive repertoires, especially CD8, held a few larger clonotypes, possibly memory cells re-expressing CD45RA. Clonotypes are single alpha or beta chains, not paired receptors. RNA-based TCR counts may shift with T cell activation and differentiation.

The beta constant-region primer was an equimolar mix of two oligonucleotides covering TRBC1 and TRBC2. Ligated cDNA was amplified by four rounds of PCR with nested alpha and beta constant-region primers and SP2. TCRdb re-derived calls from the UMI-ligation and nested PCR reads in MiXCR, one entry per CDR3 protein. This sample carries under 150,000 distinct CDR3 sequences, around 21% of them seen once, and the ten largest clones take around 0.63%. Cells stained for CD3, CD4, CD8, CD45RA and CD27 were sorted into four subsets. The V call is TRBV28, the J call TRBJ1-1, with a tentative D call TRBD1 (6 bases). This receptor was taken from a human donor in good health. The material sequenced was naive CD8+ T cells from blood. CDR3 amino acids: CASRPQGQLNTEAFF. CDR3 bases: TGTGCCAGCAGACCTCAAGGACAGTTGAACACTGAAGCTTTCTTT.